The clone carrying this TCR beta chain was recorded at least ten times. The target antigen is unknown. These data are taken from a study of identical twins. MiXCR, applied by TCRdb to the 5' RACE reads, yields one record per CDR3 protein. The sample records about 730,000 distinct CDR3 sequences, 21% being singletons. The study, taken as a whole, reports: A cross-sectional statistical analysis, not follow-up of the same donors, supported the conclusions.

These data also featured in a second study, about T cells expressing NK-cell markers. As reported in that work: Sorted CD3+CD56+NKG2C+, CD3+CD56+NKG2C- and CD3+CD56-NKG2C+ T cells provided the TCR beta repertoires.

Sequencing was done on a sample of PBMCs. This sequence originates from a woman between 18 and 30 years old in good health.

DNA for the CDR3: TGTGCCACCAGCAGAGGTACTAGCGGACCCAATGAGCAGTTCTTC. Protein: CATSRGTSGPNEQFF. V and J are TRBV15 and TRBJ2-1, with 8 bases matching TRBD2. V shed 1 base and J 6 bases; nucleotides not matched to a gene: 5. The CDR3 is 15 amino acids. Germline lookup yields CDR1 LNHNV and CDR2 YYDKDF (reference sequence).